Each of the 12 T cell receptor beta chains below was sequenced from the same sample in a study of blood T cell repertoires in COVID-19 (TCRdb year 2020). The library was generated by the immunoSEQ multiplex PCR assay. This is the immuneACCESS table as TCRdb keeps it, with only in-frame sequences that have V and J called. A part of the clones is gone; compared with another copy, unresolved V genes explain less than half, and the rest is unexplained. Present in this sample are 200,000 to 250,000 clones, roughly four fifths of which were seen just once. The ten biggest clones cover over 12% of the sample. Sequencing used PBMCs or T cells enriched from blood (not recorded which). The receptors stem from a man aged 35 to 55 who had recovered from COVID-19.

The chain combines TRBV7-2 with TRBJ2-3; 10 nucleotides align to TRBD2. Germline V gene lookup returns CDR1 SGHTA and CDR2 FQGNSA. V lost 1 base to trimming and J lost 1 base; unmatched junction nucleotides: 2. The CDR3 extends over 16 amino acids. CDR3 amino acids: CASSLEGTSGTDTQYF. The CDR3 region has the DNA TGTGCCAGCAGCTTAGAGGGGACTAGCGGCACAGATACGCAGTATTTT.

CDR3 DNA: TGTGCCAGCAGCACAGGGACAGCTCAAGAGACCCAGTACTTC. Protein product: CASSTGTAQETQYF. This chain connects TRBV7-9 to TRBJ2-5, with TRBD1 identical over 7 bases. Per the germline V gene, CDR1 is SEHNR and CDR2 is FQNEAQ (reference sequence). CDR3 length equals 14 residues. The junction had 5 bases not matched to a gene; V was cut back by 5 bases and J by 2 bases.

The V gene is TRBV7-2, the J gene TRBJ2-7, with D unresolved. V was trimmed by 5 bases and J by 3 bases, leaving 11 bases between them. This CDR3 has 13 amino acids. From germline, CDR1 is SGHTA and CDR2 FQGNSA. In DNA, the CDR3 is TGTGCCAGCAGCCTGATGGTCGGCTACGAGCAGTACTTC. As protein: CASSLMVGYEQYF.

This rearrangement joins TRBV9 to TRBJ1-3; possible D gene TRBD1, 5 bases. Germline V lookup: CDR1 SGDLS, CDR2 YYNGEE. V was clipped by 0 bases and J by 4 bases, with 11 bases between them. The length of the CDR3 is 15 residues. The CDR3, as DNA: TGTGCCAGCAGCGTAGTTCCCAGGGCCGGAAACACCATATATTTT. This translates into CASSVVPRAGNTIYF.

The J gene is TRBJ1-1, the V gene TRBV5-1; 7 bases agree with TRBD1. The germline V gene encodes CDR1 SGHRS and CDR2 YFSETQ. The length of the CDR3 is 16 residues. Trimming took 7 bases from V and 2 from J; bases not matched to a gene: 14. CDR3 residues: CASRDGIGQVNTEAFF. The DNA of the CDR3 is TGCGCCAGCCGGGATGGGATCGGACAGGTTAACACTGAAGCTTTCTTT.

The table lists this clone with a few counts. The rearrangement uses TRBV7-2 and TRBJ1-2, with D unclear. V lost 5 bases, J lost 5 bases, and 9 bases lay in between. CDR3 length equals 12 residues. Germline V gene lookup returns CDR1 SGHTA and CDR2 FQGNSA. Here the CDR3 DNA reads TGTGCCAGCAGCCCAGGAGGGTATGGCTACACCTTC. It translates to CASSPGGYGYTF.

A single count supports this clone. The chain links TRBV7-9 to TRBJ1-6; the D gene is possibly TRBD1 (6 bases). Germline V gives CDR1 SEHNR, CDR2 FQNEAQ (reference sequence). V lost 2 bases, J lost 10 bases, and 15 bases lay in between. CDR3 length: 15 amino acids. CDR3 sequence (DNA): TGTGCCAGCAGCTTACGACCAGGGGTAGGGTCACCCCTCCACTTT. Its protein product is CASSLRPGVGSPLHF.

On this clone itself: Other nucleotide sequences in the sample specify the same CDR3. The CDR3 spells CASSFREGETQYF. The CDR3 DNA reads as TGTGCCAGCAGCTTCAGGGAAGGAGAGACCCAGTACTTC. The chain links TRBV7-3 to TRBJ2-5; TRBD1 is a possible D gene (5 bases). This CDR3 spans 13 amino acids. CDR1 and CDR2 from the germline V gene are SGHTA and FQGTGA. Trimming pared 3 bases from V and 4 bases from J, leaving 9 bases between.

The count of this clone is one. The rearrangement joins TRBV7-3 to TRBJ1-5; D is unclear. The CDR3 spans 15 residues. Germline V gene data show CDR1 as SGHTA and CDR2 as FQGTGA. V lost 4 bases and J 7 bases, leaving 17 bases between the germline ends. The CDR3 region is CASSSTGEVGQPQHF. The CDR3 DNA is TGTGCCAGCAGCTCGACTGGGGAGGTTGGACAGCCCCAGCATTTT.

The chain is built from TRBV21-1 and TRBJ1-4; TRBD1 was called by the table and not checked on the DNA. TRBV21-1 is a documented pseudogene. This CDR3 comprises 11 residues. DNA of the CDR3: TGTGCCAGCACCAGGAAAGAAAAACTGTTTTTT. As protein: CASTRKEKLFF.

The chain couples TRBV7-2 to TRBJ1-1; a possible D gene is TRBD1 (5 bases). Trimming pared 2 bases from V and 6 bases from J, leaving 7 bases between. CDR1 is SGHTA, CDR2 FQGNSA, per germline. The CDR3 extends over 12 amino acids. The CDR3 sequence: CASSLRGAEAFF. The CDR3 region has the DNA TGTGCCAGCAGCTTAAGGGGTGCTGAAGCTTTCTTT. The variable domain in full, with the rest retrieved from reference TRBV7-2 and TRBJ1-1, is GAGVSQSPSNKVTEKGKDVELRCDPISGHTALYWYRQSLGQGLEFLIYFQGNSAPDKSGLPSDRFSAERTGGSVSTLTIQRTQQEDSAVYLCASSLRGAEAFFGQGTRLTVV.

In its sample, this clone was seen a few times. The gene calls are TRBV4-3 and TRBJ1-2; unclear D gene. The germline gives CDR1 LGHNA, CDR2 YSLEER. The CDR3 runs 15 residues. V lost 4 bases, J lost 1 base, and 13 bases lay in between. The DNA for the CDR3 is TGCGCCAGCAGCCGCGAAACGGGGTTTAACTATGGCTACACCTTC. It yields the protein CASSRETGFNYGYTF.